Only a few counts were recorded for the clone carrying this TCR beta chain. Antigen unknown. The data originate from a study of T cells after yellow fever vaccination. Findings and limits, study-wide: It was the secondary response that reached its peak faster, day 5 versus 15, but it was weaker. In post-booster samples, most primary-vaccination clones reappeared (approximately 97% CD4, 88% CD8).

V lost 6 bases and J lost 7, with 11 bases in between. The CDR3 is 12 residues long. Making TCR cDNA involved 5'RACE template switching, which added UMIs and a universal primer site. MiXCR was run by TCRdb on the 5' RACE reads, yielding one entry per CDR3 protein. The sample shows more than 300,000 distinct CDR3 sequences, roughly a tenth of them seen only once. The sequencing here drew on CD4+ T cells sorted from PBMCs, taken 45 days after the yellow fever booster vaccination. The sequence derives from a man in his late teens or twenties who received the YFV17D yellow fever vaccine. The J gene is TRBJ2-3, the V gene TRBV12-3 or TRBV12-4; no reliable D call. In DNA form, the CDR3 reads TGTGCCAGCAGGGACGGCGGCTATACGCAGTATTTT. This encodes CASRDGGYTQYF.